Presented here are 2 T cell receptor beta chains from one specimen sequenced in a study of shared clonotypes between healthy human individuals. Clones were sequenced by immunoSEQ multiplex PCR, and TCRdb holds only the in-frame ones, with some missing. The sample shows roughly 2.1 million clones, approximately 94% of them seen only once. The naive CD8 fraction comprised CD45RO-negative cells positively selected for CCR7 and excluded terminally differentiated effector memory CD45RA+ cells. The sample was naive CD8+ T cells from PBMCs. The receptors stem from a man aged 18 to 35 in good health. Some clones in this sample may be carry-over from other donors' samples.

V is TRBV2 and J is TRBJ1-1, with D unresolved. There are 15 residues in the CDR3. The V end was cut by 0 bases, the J end by 4 bases, with 12 bases between. CDR1 SNHLY and CDR2 FYNNEI come from the germline V gene. CDR3 region: CASSEALPVSTEAFF. In DNA form, the CDR3 reads TGTGCCAGCAGTGAAGCGCTTCCAGTAAGCACTGAAGCTTTCTTT.

The V call is TRBV28, the J call TRBJ2-3; D call uncertain. The CDR3 is made up of 15 amino acids. Trimming stripped 6 bases from V and 2 bases from J, with 15 bases between. CDR1 is MDHEN, CDR2 SYDVKM, per germline. The CDR3 sequence is CASSDLREVTDTQYF. The CDR3, as DNA: TGTGCCAGCAGCGATCTCCGTGAGGTCACAGATACGCAGTATTTT.